The 22 T cell receptor beta chains below all came from one sample that was sequenced in a study of T-cell reconstitution after alpha-beta-depleted transplantation in children. As it was prepared, the TCRbeta library received unique molecular identifiers. Each CDR3 protein is one row after TCRdb ran MiXCR on the PCR reads. The data contain about 110,000 distinct CDR3 sequences, about 6% of them seen just once; the ten biggest clones take up roughly 25%. Specimen: PBMCs, mostly from graft donor cells, collected 360 days after TCRalphabeta/CD19-depleted stem cell transplant. Every receptor here comes from a male patient under 10 years old who had a stem cell transplant for acute lymphoblastic leukemia, so the T cells may come from the graft donor.

The rearrangement joins TRBV27 to TRBJ1-4, with 10 bases lining up with TRBD1. The CDR3 is 15 amino acids. The V and J ends lost 6 bases and 3 bases, in that order; junction bases with no gene match: 4. The V gene's germline CDR1 is MNHEY and CDR2 SMNVEV (reference sequence). The CDR3 region is CASRTGGPANEKLFF. CDR3 nucleotide sequence: TGTGCCAGCAGGACAGGGGGCCCAGCTAATGAAAAACTGTTTTTT.

There are a few counts of this clonotype. The chain couples TRBV7-9 to TRBJ1-6; D gene uncertain. The CDR3 runs 16 residues. Germline assignment: CDR1 SEHNR and CDR2 FQNEAQ (reference sequence). The V end lost 6 bases, the J end lost 3 bases, and 15 bases lay between the germline ends. The CDR3 loop reads CASSHAAQVYNSPLHF. The DNA for the CDR3 is TGTGCCAGCAGTCACGCGGCGCAGGTCTATAATTCACCCCTCCACTTT. Combining the CDR3 with reference TRBV7-9 and TRBJ1-6 gives the whole variable domain DTGVSQNPRHKITKRGQNVTFRCDPISEHNRLYWYRQTLGQGPEFLTYFQNEAQLEKSRLLSDRFSAERPKGSFSTLEIQRTEQGDSAMYLCASSHAAQVYNSPLHFGNGTRLTVT.

This clonotype came up many times. This rearrangement joins TRBV5-1 to TRBJ2-7; D possibly uses TRBD1 or TRBD2 (5 bases each). Per germline, CDR1 SGHRS and CDR2 YFSETQ. This CDR3 comprises 15 residues. Deletions cut 0 bases from V and 2 bases from J, with 12 bases between. The CDR3 protein is CASSLGRDRTYEQYF. DNA of the CDR3: TGCGCCAGCAGCTTGGGCCGGGACCGCACCTACGAGCAGTACTTC.

This clonotype was picked up many times. V is TRBV28 and J is TRBJ1-1, with D unclear. Germline V lookup: CDR1 MDHEN, CDR2 SYDVKM. V was trimmed by 3 bases and J by 0 bases, leaving 5 bases between them. The CDR3 is 13 residues long. DNA of the CDR3: TGTGCCAGCAGTTTGGCGGTGAACACTGAAGCTTTCTTT. This encodes CASSLAVNTEAFF. Using reference TRBV28 and TRBJ1-1 for the parts outside the CDR3, the full variable domain is DVKVTQSSRYLVKRTGEKVFLECVQDMDHENMFWYRQDPGLGLRLIYFSYDVKMKEKGDIPEGYSVSREKKERFSLILESASTNQTSMYLCASSLAVNTEAFFGQGTRLTVV.

The chain links TRBV13 to TRBJ2-3; maybe TRBD2 (6 bases). The CDR3 sequence is 18 residues long. Germline values: CDR1 PRHDT, CDR2 FYEKMQ (reference sequence). The V end lost 3 bases, the J end lost 5 bases, and 24 bases lay between the germline ends. In nucleotides, the CDR3 is TGTGCCAGCAGCTTTAGCTTTACGGGGGTACCCCTGGTAGATACGCAGTATTTT. Protein: CASSFSFTGVPLVDTQYF.

This clonotype turned up a few times. In nucleotides, the CDR3 is TGTGCCAGCAGCGTAGGCTTGTCTAGCGGGGACCAGTACTTC. Translation: CASSVGLSSGDQYF. The chain recombines TRBV9 with TRBJ2-7, with 9 bases that match TRBD2. The CDR3 runs to 14 residues. Germline assignment: CDR1 SGDLS and CDR2 YYNGEE. V was clipped by 0 bases and J by 10 bases; unmatched bases: 8.

This clonotype was observed at least ten times. The chain links TRBV5-1 to TRBJ2-1, with 8 bases identical to TRBD2. Unmatched junction bases numbered 6, after V lost 0 bases and J lost 7 bases. Germline CDR1 reads SGHRS; CDR2 reads YFSETQ. CDR3 length: 15 residues. CDR3 in DNA: TGCGCCAGCAGCTTGGAGGCTAGCGGGCGAAATGAGCAGTTCTTC. Translated, it gives CASSLEASGRNEQFF. The full variable domain, completed using reference TRBV5-1 and TRBJ2-1, is KAGVTQTPRYLIKTRGQQVTLSCSPISGHRSVSWYQQTPGQGLQFLFEYFSETQRNKGNFPGRFSGRQFSNSRSEMNVSTLELGDSALYLCASSLEASGRNEQFFGPGTRLTVL.

This clonotype has only a few counts. The chain couples TRBV11-2 to TRBJ2-5, with TRBD2 matching 16 bases. Germline-derived CDR1 and CDR2 are SGHAT and FQNNGV. Germline trimming cut 4 bases from V and 5 bases from J; bases unmatched to any gene: 7. The CDR3 extends over 17 amino acids. CDR3 coding DNA: TGTGCCAGCAGCTACTTGGGACTAGCGGGGGGGAGGGAGACCCAGTACTTC. Its protein product is CASSYLGLAGGRETQYF.

The rearrangement links TRBV9 to TRBJ2-7, with 11 bases identical to TRBD2. CDR3 size: 15 residues. V shed 4 bases and J 3 bases; nucleotides not matched to a gene: 6. Germline lookup yields CDR1 SGDLS and CDR2 YYNGEE. Written as DNA, the CDR3 is TGTGCCAGCAGCCCACGGACTAGCGGGTTCTACGAGCAGTACTTC. This gives the protein CASSPRTSGFYEQYF. The entire variable domain, with the rest obtained from reference TRBV9 and TRBJ2-7, is as follows: DSGVTQTPKHLITATGQRVTLRCSPRSGDLSVYWYQQSLDQGLQFLIQYYNGEERAKGNILERFSAQQFPDLHSELNLSSLELGDSALYFCASSPRTSGFYEQYFGPGTRLTVT.

In this sample, this clonotype turned up many times. CDR3 region: CASRLGFLPQQTQYF. In DNA, the CDR3 is TGCGCCAGCAGACTGGGCTTTCTACCGCAACAGACCCAGTACTTC. The V gene is TRBV5-1, the J gene TRBJ2-5; D gene unclear. This CDR3 is 15 amino acids long. The V gene lost 5 bases and the J gene lost 6 bases, with 20 bases spanning the gap. Per germline, CDR1 SGHRS and CDR2 YFSETQ.

This clonotype was recorded at least ten times. V gene TRBV28 combines with J gene TRBJ1-2, with unresolved D. Germline V gene data show CDR1 as MDHEN and CDR2 as SYDVKM. V was cut by 4 bases and J by 5 bases, with 14 bases left in between. The CDR3 is 14 residues long. CDR3 bases: TGTGCCAGCAGTTGGAGGACTCTTGATTATGGCTACACCTTC. This translates into CASSWRTLDYGYTF.

This clonotype was seen repeatedly, ten times or more. CDR3 bases: TGTGCCAGCAGCCAAGTTCCGGGGAGCTCCTACAATGAGCAGTTCTTC. This sequence encodes CASSQVPGSSYNEQFF. This rearrangement joins TRBV4-2 to TRBJ2-1; perhaps TRBD2 as D (5 bases). The ends were cut back, 1 base at V and 0 bases at J, with 10 bases in the middle. The length of the CDR3 is 16 residues. Germline CDR1 LGHNA, CDR2 YNFKEQ.

In this sample, this clonotype turned up many times. J is TRBJ2-2 and V is TRBV5-1; no definite D call. This CDR3 is 16 amino acids long. Germline V lookup: CDR1 SGHRS, CDR2 YFSETQ. V was cut by 0 bases and J by 0 bases, with 9 bases left in between. The CDR3 here is CASSLEVPTNTGELFF. CDR3 DNA sequence: TGCGCCAGCAGCTTGGAGGTCCCTACGAACACCGGGGAGCTGTTTTTT.

This clonotype was seen at least ten times. The chain recombines TRBV15 with TRBJ2-1; D gene ambiguous. The V and J ends lost 0 bases and 0 bases respectively, with 6 bases between them. Germline V gives CDR1 LNHNV, CDR2 YYDKDF (reference sequence). The CDR3 is 15 residues long. The CDR3 DNA reads as TGTGCCACCAGCAGAGATTGGAGCTCCTACAATGAGCAGTTCTTC. Protein product: CATSRDWSSYNEQFF.

The chain couples TRBV4-2 to TRBJ2-5, with a weak D call TRBD2 (7 bases). CDR3 size: 15 residues. The germline gives CDR1 LGHNA, CDR2 YNFKEQ. The germline V and J ends were trimmed by 2 bases and 5 bases, with 15 bases remaining between them. DNA for the CDR3: TGTGCCAGCAGCCAATCCCTAGGGGGGGGGGAGACCCAGTACTTC. Translation gives CASSQSLGGGETQYF.

The sample holds many counts of this clonotype. V is TRBV7-9 and J is TRBJ2-7; TRBD2 agrees at 7 bases. With V trimmed by 3 bases and J by 2 bases, 4 bases remained unmatched. The CDR3 runs to 14 residues. Germline loops: CDR1 SEHNR, CDR2 FQNEAQ (reference sequence). The DNA for the CDR3 is TGTGCCAGCAGCTTCCGGGGGGAAACCTACGAGCAGTACTTC. The encoded protein is CASSFRGETYEQYF.

The chain has TRBV2 and TRBJ2-2; 8 positions agree with TRBD1. Losses at the gene ends were 6 bases for V and 7 bases for J; bases not matched to a gene: 7. CDR1 is SNHLY, CDR2 FYNNEI, per germline. The CDR3 runs to 14 residues. CDR3 residues: CASRVRGLSGELFF. In DNA, the CDR3 is TGTGCCAGCAGAGTCAGGGGGCTGAGCGGGGAGCTGTTTTTT.

This clonotype has a count of ten or more. The rearrangement uses TRBV4-3 and TRBJ2-2; the D is unclear. Trimming left V 2 bases short and J 7 bases short, with 11 bases between. The CDR3 totals 14 residues. Per germline, CDR1 LGHNA and CDR2 YSLEER. CDR3 sequence (DNA): TGCGCCAGCAGCCAATGGAGCCTGGTCGGGGAGCTGTTTTTT. Translation: CASSQWSLVGELFF.

The sample holds many counts of this clonotype. The rearrangement links TRBV15 to TRBJ2-1; weak D call: TRBD2 (6 bases). This CDR3 is 14 amino acids long. Germline CDR1 is LNHNV and CDR2 is YYDKDF (reference sequence). V lost 8 bases to trimming and J lost 0 bases, with 11 bases between them. The CDR3 DNA sequence: TGTGCCACCGGGGACTTAAGCTCCTACAATGAGCAGTTCTTC. Translating gives CATGDLSSYNEQFF.

This clonotype occurred a few times. The chain uses TRBV9 and TRBJ2-7; 12 bases fit TRBD1. The CDR3 is made up of 15 amino acids. The ends lost 2 bases at V and 4 bases at J; junction bases unmatched: 4. Per germline, CDR1 SGDLS and CDR2 YYNGEE. CDR3 coding DNA: TGTGCCAGCAGCGTGGGACAGGGGGCGAGATACGAGCAGTACTTC. Protein sequence: CASSVGQGARYEQYF.

In this sample, this clonotype turned up a few times. The rearrangement joins TRBV6-5 to TRBJ1-2; maybe TRBD1 (5 bases). V shed 4 bases and J shed 4 bases, with 16 bases lying between them. This CDR3 is built from 15 residues. CDR1 and CDR2 (germline): MNHEY, SVGAGI. CDR3 loop: CASSSGLQRGYGYTF. CDR3 sequence (DNA): TGTGCCAGCAGTTCGGGACTTCAAAGGGGCTATGGCTACACCTTC.

This clonotype was seen ten or more times. In DNA form, the CDR3 reads TGTGCCACCGCGGGACAGGGTCCCTACGAGCAGTACTTC. Encoded protein: CATAGQGPYEQYF. V usage is TRBV28 and J usage is TRBJ2-7; 9 bases line up with TRBD1. CDR3 size: 13 residues. The V segment lost 10 bases and the J segment 2 bases; nucleotides outside the gene matches: 6. Germline V lookup: CDR1 MDHEN, CDR2 SYDVKM. The full variable domain, its missing parts supplied by reference TRBV28 and TRBJ2-7, is DVKVTQSSRYLVKRTGEKVFLECVQDMDHENMFWYRQDPGLGLRLIYFSYDVKMKEKGDIPEGYSVSREKKERFSLILESASTNQTSMYLCATAGQGPYEQYFGPGTRLTVT.